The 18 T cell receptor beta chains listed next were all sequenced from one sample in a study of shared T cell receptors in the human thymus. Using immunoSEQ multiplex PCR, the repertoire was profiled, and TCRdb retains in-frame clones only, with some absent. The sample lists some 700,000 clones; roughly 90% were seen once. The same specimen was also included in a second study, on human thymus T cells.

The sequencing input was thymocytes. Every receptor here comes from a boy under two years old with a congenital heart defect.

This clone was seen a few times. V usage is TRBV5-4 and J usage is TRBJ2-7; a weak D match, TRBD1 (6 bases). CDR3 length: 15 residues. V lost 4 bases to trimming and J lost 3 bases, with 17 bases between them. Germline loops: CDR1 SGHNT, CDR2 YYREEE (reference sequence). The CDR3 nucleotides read TGTGCCAGCAGCGGGACACACGGGTGGTTCTACGAGCAGTACTTC. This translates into CASSGTHGWFYEQYF.

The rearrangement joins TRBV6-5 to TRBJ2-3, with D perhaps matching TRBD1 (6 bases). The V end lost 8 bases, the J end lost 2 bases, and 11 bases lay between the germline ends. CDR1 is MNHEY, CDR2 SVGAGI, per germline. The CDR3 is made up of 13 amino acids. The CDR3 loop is CASGGHSTDTQYF. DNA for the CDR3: TGTGCCAGCGGGGGACACTCCACAGATACGCAGTATTTT.

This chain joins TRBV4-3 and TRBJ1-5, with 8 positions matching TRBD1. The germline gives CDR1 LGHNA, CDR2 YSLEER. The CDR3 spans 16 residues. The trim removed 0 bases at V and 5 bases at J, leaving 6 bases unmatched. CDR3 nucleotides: TGCGCCAGCAGCCAAGATCGAGCAGGGGGCCATCAGCCCCAGCATTTT. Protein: CASSQDRAGGHQPQHF.

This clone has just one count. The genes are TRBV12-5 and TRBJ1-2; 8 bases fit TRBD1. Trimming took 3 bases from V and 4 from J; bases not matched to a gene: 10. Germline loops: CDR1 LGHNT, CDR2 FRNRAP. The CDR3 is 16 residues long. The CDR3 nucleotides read TGTGCTAGTGGTTTCATCCAGGGGGCAGTAGGCTATGGCTACACCTTC. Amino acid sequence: CASGFIQGAVGYGYTF.

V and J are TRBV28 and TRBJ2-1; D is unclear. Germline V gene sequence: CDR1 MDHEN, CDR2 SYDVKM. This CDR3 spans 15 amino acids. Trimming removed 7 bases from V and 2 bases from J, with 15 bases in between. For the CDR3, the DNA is TGTGCCAGCATGAGAAACAGTAAGGCCTACAATGAGCAGTTCTTC. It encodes CASMRNSKAYNEQFF. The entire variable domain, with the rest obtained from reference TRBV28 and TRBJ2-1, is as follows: DVKVTQSSRYLVKRTGEKVFLECVQDMDHENMFWYRQDPGLGLRLIYFSYDVKMKEKGDIPEGYSVSREKKERFSLILESASTNQTSMYLCASMRNSKAYNEQFFGPGTRLTVL.

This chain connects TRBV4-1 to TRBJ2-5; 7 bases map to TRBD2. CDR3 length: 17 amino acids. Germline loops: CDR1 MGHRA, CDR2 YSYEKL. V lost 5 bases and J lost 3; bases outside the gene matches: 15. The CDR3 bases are TGCGCCAGCAGCTACGACCGGGAGGATGATGGGAAAGAGACCCAGTACTTC. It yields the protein CASSYDREDDGKETQYF.

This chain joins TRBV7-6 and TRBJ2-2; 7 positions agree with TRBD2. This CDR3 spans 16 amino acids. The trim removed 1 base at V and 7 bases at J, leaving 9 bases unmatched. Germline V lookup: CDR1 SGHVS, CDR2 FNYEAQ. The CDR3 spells CASSLGEERDGGELFF. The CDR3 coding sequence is TGTGCCAGCAGCTTAGGAGAAGAGCGGGACGGCGGGGAGCTGTTTTTT.

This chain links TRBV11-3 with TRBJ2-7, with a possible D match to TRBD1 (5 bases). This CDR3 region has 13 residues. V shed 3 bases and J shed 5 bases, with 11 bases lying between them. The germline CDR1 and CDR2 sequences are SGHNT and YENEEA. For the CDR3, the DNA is TGTGCCAGCAGCTTGGGGTGGGGCCACGAGCAGTACTTC. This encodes CASSLGWGHEQYF.

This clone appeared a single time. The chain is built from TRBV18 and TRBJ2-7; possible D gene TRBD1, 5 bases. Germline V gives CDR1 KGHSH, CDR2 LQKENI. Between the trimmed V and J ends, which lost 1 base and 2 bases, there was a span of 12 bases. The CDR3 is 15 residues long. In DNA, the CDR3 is TGTGCCAGCTCACCACGGAGTCTGGGGCCCTACGAGCAGTACTTC. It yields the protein CASSPRSLGPYEQYF.

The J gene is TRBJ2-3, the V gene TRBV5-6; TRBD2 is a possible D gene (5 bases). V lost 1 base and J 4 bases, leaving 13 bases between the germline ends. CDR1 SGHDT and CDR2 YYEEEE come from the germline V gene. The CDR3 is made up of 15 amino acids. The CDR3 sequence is CASSLKRAVSDTQYF. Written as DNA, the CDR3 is TGTGCCAGCAGCTTGAAGAGGGCCGTATCAGATACGCAGTATTTT.

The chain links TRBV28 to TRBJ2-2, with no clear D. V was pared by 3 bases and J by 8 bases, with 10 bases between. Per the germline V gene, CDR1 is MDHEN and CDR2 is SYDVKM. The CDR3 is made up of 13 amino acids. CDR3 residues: CASSFYRSGELFF. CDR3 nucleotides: TGTGCCAGCAGTTTCTATAGGAGTGGGGAGCTGTTTTTT.

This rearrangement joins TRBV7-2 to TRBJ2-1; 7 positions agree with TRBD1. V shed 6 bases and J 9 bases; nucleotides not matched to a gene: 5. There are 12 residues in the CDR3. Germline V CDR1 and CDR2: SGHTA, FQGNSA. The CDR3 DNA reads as TGTGCCAGCAGGGAGACAGGGTGTGAGCAGTTCTTC. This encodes CASRETGCEQFF.

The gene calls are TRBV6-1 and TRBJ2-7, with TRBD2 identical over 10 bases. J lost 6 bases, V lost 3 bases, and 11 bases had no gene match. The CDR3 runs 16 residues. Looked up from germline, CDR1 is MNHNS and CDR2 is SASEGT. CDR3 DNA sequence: TGTGCCAGCAGTGAGATACTAGCGGGAAGGGCGATCGAGCAGTACTTC. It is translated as CASSEILAGRAIEQYF.

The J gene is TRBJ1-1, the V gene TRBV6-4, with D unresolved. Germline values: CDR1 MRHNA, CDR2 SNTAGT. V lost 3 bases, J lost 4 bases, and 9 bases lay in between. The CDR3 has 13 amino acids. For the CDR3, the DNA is TGTGCCAGCAGTGATCCCCGAGGCACTGAAGCTTTCTTT. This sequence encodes CASSDPRGTEAFF.

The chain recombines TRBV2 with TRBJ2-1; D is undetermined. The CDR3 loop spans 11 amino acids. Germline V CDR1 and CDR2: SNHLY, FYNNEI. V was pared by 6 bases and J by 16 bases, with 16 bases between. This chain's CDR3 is CASRLRSDFFF. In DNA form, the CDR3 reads TGTGCCAGCAGACTTAGAAGTGACTTTTTCTTC.

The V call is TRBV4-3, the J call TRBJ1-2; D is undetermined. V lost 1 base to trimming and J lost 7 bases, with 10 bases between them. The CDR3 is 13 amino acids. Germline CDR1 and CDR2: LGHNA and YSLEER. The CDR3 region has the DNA TGCGCCAGCAGCCAAGGTTCGGCGGCTGGCTACACCTTC. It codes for CASSQGSAAGYTF.

The CDR3 bases are TGTGCCAGCAGAAGGCAAACCCAGGGGGCTGAAGCTTTCTTT. It translates to CASRRQTQGAEAFF. This sequence joins TRBV27 and TRBJ1-1; 7 bases fit TRBD1. The V segment lost 6 bases and the J segment 6 bases; nucleotides outside the gene matches: 10. This CDR3 is 14 amino acids long. CDR1 is MNHEY and CDR2 is SMNVEV in the germline V gene (reference sequence).

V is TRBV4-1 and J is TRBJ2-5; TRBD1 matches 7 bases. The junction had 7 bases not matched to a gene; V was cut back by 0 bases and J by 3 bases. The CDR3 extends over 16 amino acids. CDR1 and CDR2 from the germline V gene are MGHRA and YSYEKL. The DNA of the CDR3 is TGCGCCAGCAGCCAAGACAGCCGGGACAGCAAAGAGACCCAGTACTTC. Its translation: CASSQDSRDSKETQYF.